This is a list of T cell receptor beta chains from one sample in a study of T cell repertoires in cytomegalovirus infection. TCRdb independently ran MiXCR on the reads; one entry per CDR3 protein. The table includes 400,000 or so distinct CDR3 sequences, around 32% detected once. Input material: PBMCs. The receptor set was obtained from a human donor in good health (CMV status not recorded). Some clones in this sample may be carry-over from other donors' samples. CDR3s include the opening cysteine and the closing phenylalanine or tryptophan. Each record gives: D gene, J gene, V gene, clone size, CDR3 DNA, CDR3 protein. The D gene is left open where the match is weak. Part of the rows lack a size; the others show once, few, many or a class for expanded clones.

D gene: -
J gene: TRBJ1-6
V gene: TRBV20-1
clone size: -
CDR3 DNA: TGCAGTGCTAGTGACGTTGGGGCCGATAATTCACCCCTCCACTTT
CDR3 protein: CSASDVGADNSPLHF

D gene: -
J gene: TRBJ2-7
V gene: TRBV7-6
clone size: many
CDR3 DNA: TGTGCCAGCAGCTTAGGGGTTGACAGCTACGAGCAGTACTTC
CDR3 protein: CASSLGVDSYEQYF

D gene: -
J gene: TRBJ1-1
V gene: TRBV4-1
clone size: few
CDR3 DNA: TGCGCCAGCAGCCAAGATTTAGGGATTGGAGCTGAAGCTTTCTTT
CDR3 protein: CASSQDLGIGAEAFF

D gene: -
J gene: TRBJ2-5
V gene: TRBV5-6
clone size: few
CDR3 DNA: TGTGCCAGCAGCTTGTACTTATCCGACAGGCAAGAGACCCAGTACTTC
CDR3 protein: CASSLYLSDRQETQYF

D gene: TRBD1
J gene: TRBJ1-6
V gene: TRBV7-2
clone size: -
CDR3 DNA: TGTGCCAGCACGGGACAGAGCAATTCACCCCTCCACTTT
CDR3 protein: CASTGQSNSPLHF

D gene: TRBD1
J gene: TRBJ2-7
V gene: TRBV7-6
clone size: few
CDR3 DNA: TGTGCCAGCAGCTCCAAACAGGGGTACTACGAGCAGTACTTC
CDR3 protein: CASSSKQGYYEQYF

D gene: TRBD2
J gene: TRBJ2-7
V gene: TRBV10-2
clone size: few
CDR3 DNA: TGCGCCAGCAGGCTAGCGGCTACCTACGAGCAGTACTTC
CDR3 protein: CASRLAATYEQYF

D gene: TRBD2
J gene: TRBJ2-2
V gene: TRBV6-1
clone size: few
CDR3 DNA: TGTGCCAGCAGTGGTCTAGCGGGGGCGGCCGGGGAGCTGTTTTTT
CDR3 protein: CASSGLAGAAGELFF

D gene: TRBD2
J gene: TRBJ2-1
V gene: TRBV6-5
clone size: few
CDR3 DNA: TGTGCCAGCAGTTACTCGATCCTAGCGGGGGGGCCCCACAATGAGCAGTTCTTC
CDR3 protein: CASSYSILAGGPHNEQFF

D gene: -
J gene: TRBJ1-5
V gene: TRBV12-3/TRBV12-4
clone size: many
CDR3 DNA: TGTGCCAGCACCATTTACAGGGGCAATCAGCCCCAGCATTTT
CDR3 protein: CASTIYRGNQPQHF

D gene: TRBD1
J gene: TRBJ2-5
V gene: TRBV7-8
clone size: -
CDR3 DNA: TGTGCCAGCAGCCCACCGGGACAGCCCTTTGGTGAGACCCAGTACTTC
CDR3 protein: CASSPPGQPFGETQYF

D gene: -
J gene: TRBJ1-1
V gene: TRBV12-5
clone size: few
CDR3 DNA: TGTGCTAGTGGTTTGACTGTCGGTGAAGCTTTCTTT
CDR3 protein: CASGLTVGEAFF

D gene: -
J gene: TRBJ1-2
V gene: TRBV7-8
clone size: -
CDR3 DNA: TGTGCCAGCAGCCCCCTACAGATGATGAACTATGGCTACACCTTC
CDR3 protein: CASSPLQMMNYGYTF

D gene: TRBD1
J gene: TRBJ2-1
V gene: TRBV19
clone size: -
CDR3 DNA: TGTGCCAGTAGTATGCCCCGACAGGGCTCCTACAATGAGCAGTTCTTC
CDR3 protein: CASSMPRQGSYNEQFF

D gene: TRBD1
J gene: TRBJ1-1
V gene: TRBV6-5
clone size: -
CDR3 DNA: TGTGCCAGCAGTTCAATCCAGGGGGTTGAGACTGAAGCTTTCTTT
CDR3 protein: CASSSIQGVETEAFF

D gene: -
J gene: TRBJ2-1
V gene: TRBV12-3/TRBV12-4
clone size: -
CDR3 DNA: TGTGCCAGCAGACTTTCCGGGACCCGCAATGAGCAGTTCTTC
CDR3 protein: CASRLSGTRNEQFF

D gene: -
J gene: TRBJ1-5
V gene: TRBV20-1
clone size: -
CDR3 DNA: TGCAGTGCTTCTTCAGGGTTGCAGCCCCAGCATTTT
CDR3 protein: CSASSGLQPQHF

D gene: -
J gene: TRBJ2-2
V gene: TRBV7-9
clone size: few
CDR3 DNA: TGTGCCAGCAGCCCTTCCACCGGGGAGCTGTTTTTT
CDR3 protein: CASSPSTGELFF

D gene: TRBD2
J gene: TRBJ2-5
V gene: TRBV7-6
clone size: -
CDR3 DNA: TGTGCCAGCAGCTTAGTGACTAGCGTGGGACAAGAGACCCAGTACTTC
CDR3 protein: CASSLVTSVGQETQYF

D gene: TRBD2
J gene: TRBJ2-3
V gene: TRBV11-2
clone size: -
CDR3 DNA: TGTGCCAGCAGCAAGCGCCTAGGCCGCACAAGCAGCGGGGGGTCCCCCGCCACAGATACGCAGTATTTT
CDR3 protein: CASSKRLGRTSSGGSPATDTQYF

D gene: TRBD1
J gene: TRBJ1-2
V gene: TRBV7-2
clone size: -
CDR3 DNA: TGTGCCAGCAGCTTAACAGGGGTTGGCTACACCTTC
CDR3 protein: CASSLTGVGYTF

D gene: -
J gene: TRBJ2-2
V gene: TRBV11-2
clone size: -
CDR3 DNA: TGTGCCAGCAGCTTATCGGTGACCACCGGGGAGCTGTTTTTT
CDR3 protein: CASSLSVTTGELFF

D gene: -
J gene: TRBJ2-7
V gene: TRBV7-2
clone size: many
CDR3 DNA: TGTGCCAGCAGCTTGGCAGATTTTACCTACGAGCAGTACTTC
CDR3 protein: CASSLADFTYEQYF

D gene: -
J gene: TRBJ1-2
V gene: TRBV29-1
clone size: -
CDR3 DNA: TGCAGCACCTCCGGGGGGTCACTCCTCGGCAACTATGGCTACACCTTC
CDR3 protein: CSTSGGSLLGNYGYTF

D gene: -
J gene: TRBJ1-1
V gene: TRBV14
clone size: -
CDR3 DNA: TGTGCCAGCAGCCTTCTGACACGAAACACTGAAGCTTTATTT
CDR3 protein: CASSLLTRNTEALF

D gene: TRBD2
J gene: TRBJ2-7
V gene: TRBV6-2/TRBV6-3
clone size: -
CDR3 DNA: TGTGCCAGCAGTCACTGGACTAGCGGGGCCTCCTACGAGCAGTACTTC
CDR3 protein: CASSHWTSGASYEQYF

D gene: -
J gene: TRBJ2-7
V gene: TRBV10-3
clone size: -
CDR3 DNA: TGTGCCACTAACGGGCTAGGGATCTACGAGCAGTACTTC
CDR3 protein: CATNGLGIYEQYF

D gene: TRBD1
J gene: TRBJ1-2
V gene: TRBV18
clone size: few
CDR3 DNA: TGTGCCAGCTCACCACCCCCGGGACAGGGAGGACGTGGCTACACCTTC
CDR3 protein: CASSPPPGQGGRGYTF

D gene: TRBD2
J gene: TRBJ2-1
V gene: TRBV5-6
clone size: few
CDR3 DNA: TGTGCCAGCAGCTTGGTTCTAGCGGGGGGTCTCAATGAGCAGTTCTTC
CDR3 protein: CASSLVLAGGLNEQFF

D gene: -
J gene: TRBJ1-1
V gene: TRBV29-1
clone size: -
CDR3 DNA: TGCAGCGGGGCCAGGGGCTCCGGGACTGAAGCTTTCTTT
CDR3 protein: CSGARGSGTEAFF

D gene: -
J gene: TRBJ2-1
V gene: TRBV3-1
clone size: -
CDR3 DNA: TGTGCCAGCAGCCAATCGGGTGAGCAGTTCTTC
CDR3 protein: CASSQSGEQFF

D gene: -
J gene: TRBJ1-5
V gene: TRBV10-2
clone size: few
CDR3 DNA: TGCGCCAGCACCGAGGAGGGACTCCTCGGGCAGCCCCAGCATTTT
CDR3 protein: CASTEEGLLGQPQHF

D gene: -
J gene: TRBJ2-3
V gene: TRBV28
clone size: few
CDR3 DNA: TGTGCCAGCAGATCAACCCGGGCGGGTTCCACAGATACGCAGTATTTT
CDR3 protein: CASRSTRAGSTDTQYF

D gene: -
J gene: TRBJ1-6
V gene: TRBV7-2
clone size: many
CDR3 DNA: TGTGCCAGCAGCTCAGGGTGGGGGCGCAATTCACCCCTCCACTTT
CDR3 protein: CASSSGWGRNSPLHF

D gene: -
J gene: TRBJ2-6
V gene: TRBV10-1
clone size: once
CDR3 DNA: TGCGCCGCGGCGTCACCGGCAGGGCCTCGCTCTGGGGCCAACGTCCTGACTTTC
CDR3 protein: CAAASPAGPRSGANVLTF

D gene: -
J gene: TRBJ1-5
V gene: TRBV27
clone size: -
CDR3 DNA: TGTGCCAGCAGTTTAGGGATCGGAGAAAGCAATCAGCCCCAGCGTTTT
CDR3 protein: CASSLGIGESNQPQRF

D gene: TRBD1
J gene: TRBJ1-3
V gene: TRBV7-9
clone size: -
CDR3 DNA: TGTGCCAGCAGCCAACCGACAGGGGGCTTCGGATCTGGAAACACCATATATTTT
CDR3 protein: CASSQPTGGFGSGNTIYF

D gene: -
J gene: TRBJ2-7
V gene: TRBV5-4
clone size: -
CDR3 DNA: TGTGCCAGCAGCGGGATACCGGGACTCGGGTCGGGCGAGCAGTACTTC
CDR3 protein: CASSGIPGLGSGEQYF

D gene: -
J gene: TRBJ1-3
V gene: TRBV20-1
clone size: once
CDR3 DNA: TGCAGTGCCATAGGTTTTGAGGGAAACACCATATATTTT
CDR3 protein: CSAIGFEGNTIYF

D gene: -
J gene: TRBJ2-7
V gene: TRBV19
clone size: few
CDR3 DNA: TGTGCCAGTAGTACCGAGGACGGTGACCTCTACGAGCAGTACTTC
CDR3 protein: CASSTEDGDLYEQYF

D gene: -
J gene: TRBJ2-7
V gene: TRBV18
clone size: -
CDR3 DNA: TGTGCCAGCTCACCTCACGGGACCCTATACGAGCAGTACTTC
CDR3 protein: CASSPHGTLYEQYF

D gene: -
J gene: TRBJ2-1
V gene: TRBV7-2
clone size: many
CDR3 DNA: TGTGCCAGCAGTCTAGGGCCCGGGGGGCCATACAATGAGCAGTTCTTC
CDR3 protein: CASSLGPGGPYNEQFF

D gene: -
J gene: TRBJ2-7
V gene: TRBV7-8
clone size: many
CDR3 DNA: TGTGCCAGCAGCTTAGTCGACCGCGGGACACCTTACGAGCAGTACTTC
CDR3 protein: CASSLVDRGTPYEQYF

D gene: -
J gene: TRBJ2-1
V gene: TRBV7-9
clone size: few
CDR3 DNA: TGTGCCAGCAGCTTCCCCGATGCGCCCGGTGAGCAGTTCTTC
CDR3 protein: CASSFPDAPGEQFF

D gene: -
J gene: TRBJ1-1
V gene: TRBV20-1
clone size: -
CDR3 DNA: TGCAGTGCTAGAGTGCGGGGGCAGAACACTGAAGCTTTCTTT
CDR3 protein: CSARVRGQNTEAFF

D gene: -
J gene: TRBJ2-5
V gene: TRBV6-2/TRBV6-3
clone size: many
CDR3 DNA: TGTGCCAGCAGACCGGGACACCAAGAGACCCAGTACTTC
CDR3 protein: CASRPGHQETQYF

D gene: TRBD2
J gene: TRBJ2-5
V gene: TRBV9
clone size: -
CDR3 DNA: TGTGCCAGCAGCGCATCCCGGCGGGGGGGATACCAAGAGACCCAGTACTTC
CDR3 protein: CASSASRRGGYQETQYF

D gene: -
J gene: TRBJ2-7
V gene: TRBV20-1
clone size: few
CDR3 DNA: TGCAGTGCTTTACTTCCTGGGACCTACGAGCAGTACTTC
CDR3 protein: CSALLPGTYEQYF

D gene: -
J gene: TRBJ1-1
V gene: TRBV9
clone size: few
CDR3 DNA: TGTGCCAGCAGCGTAGATTCAGGGCCTGAAGCTTTCTTT
CDR3 protein: CASSVDSGPEAFF

D gene: -
J gene: TRBJ1-5
V gene: TRBV12-3/TRBV12-4
clone size: -
CDR3 DNA: TGTGCCAGCAGTTTGCGGCAGGGTATAAATCAGCCCCAGCATTTT
CDR3 protein: CASSLRQGINQPQHF

D gene: -
J gene: TRBJ1-1
V gene: TRBV3-1
clone size: few
CDR3 DNA: TGTGCCAGCAGCTTAACCCGTACCGCAGGGCGGAGAGCTTTCTTT
CDR3 protein: CASSLTRTAGRRAFF